Presented here are 21 T cell receptor beta chains from one specimen sequenced in a study of shared clonotypes between healthy human individuals. Profiled with immunoSEQ multiplex PCR; TCRdb holds only in-frame clones, not every one. This table holds millions of clones, approximately 95% found once. Material for sequencing was naive CD4+ T cells from PBMCs. Indicated subset: CD45RA+ positively selected. These receptors were taken from a man between 18 and 29 years old in good health. Some clones in this sample may be carry-over from other donors' samples.

The V call is TRBV6-1, the J call TRBJ1-3, with D possibly being TRBD1 (5 bases). This CDR3 spans 12 amino acids. Germline-derived CDR1 and CDR2 are MNHNS and SASEGT. Trimming took 4 bases from V and 8 from J, leaving 9 bases between them. The CDR3 is CASSGQRDTIYF. CDR3 sequence (DNA): TGTGCCAGCAGTGGACAGAGGGACACCATATATTTT.

The chain recombines TRBV5-4 with TRBJ2-7; 10 nucleotides line up with TRBD1. The CDR3 length is 16 residues. Germline V lookup: CDR1 SGHNT, CDR2 YYREEE (reference sequence). Trimming took 4 bases from V and 2 from J; bases not matched to a gene: 9. The CDR3 loop is CASSRSGTGATYEQYF. The CDR3 DNA follows: TGTGCCAGCAGCCGCTCGGGGACAGGGGCCACCTACGAGCAGTACTTC.

The V gene is TRBV2, the J gene TRBJ2-4; D perhaps matches TRBD1 (5 bases). The CDR3 totals 12 residues. The germline V gene has CDR1 SNHLY and CDR2 FYNNEI. The V and J ends lost 3 bases and 9 bases respectively, with 9 bases between them. The CDR3 loop is CASSEVDSIQYF. Here the CDR3 DNA reads TGTGCCAGCAGTGAGGTAGACAGCATTCAGTACTTC.

This chain joins TRBV6-1 and TRBJ1-2; D uncertain. Trimming pared 6 bases from V and 1 base from J, leaving 12 bases between. The CDR3 is made up of 14 amino acids. Germline CDR1 and CDR2: MNHNS and SASEGT. CDR3 nucleotide sequence: TGTGCCAGCAGCCCGGACGGTGGTAACTATGGCTACACCTTC. This translates into CASSPDGGNYGYTF.

The rearrangement links TRBV7-2 to TRBJ1-1; D might be TRBD1 (5 bases). The CDR3 runs 13 residues. The germline CDR1 and CDR2 sequences are SGHTA and FQGNSA. The germline V and J ends were trimmed by 4 bases and 8 bases, with 14 bases remaining between them. The CDR3 DNA reads TGTGCCAGCAGCTCCCAGGGAGTTCTCGAAGCTTTCTTT. This encodes CASSSQGVLEAFF. Combining the CDR3 with reference TRBV7-2 and TRBJ1-1 gives the whole variable domain GAGVSQSPSNKVTEKGKDVELRCDPISGHTALYWYRQSLGQGLEFLIYFQGNSAPDKSGLPSDRFSAERTGGSVSTLTIQRTQQEDSAVYLCASSSQGVLEAFFGQGTRLTVV.

This rearrangement joins TRBV7-9 to TRBJ2-7; the D call may be TRBD1 or TRBD2 (6 bases each). The V end lost 2 bases, the J end lost 5 bases, and 13 bases lay between the germline ends. The CDR3 runs 14 residues. Per germline, CDR1 SEHNR and CDR2 FQNEAQ (reference sequence). CDR3 sequence: CASSLRGTPDEQYF. Here the CDR3 DNA reads TGTGCCAGCAGCTTACGCGGGACACCTGACGAGCAGTACTTC.

J is TRBJ1-1 and V is TRBV4-1; no definite D call. This CDR3 contains 14 residues. Trimming removed 2 bases from V and 4 bases from J, with 11 bases in between. From germline, CDR1 is MGHRA and CDR2 YSYEKL. CDR3 DNA: TGCGCCAGCAGCCAATGGCCTTGGGGCACTGAAGCTTTCTTT. Its translation: CASSQWPWGTEAFF.

The chain combines TRBV7-2 with TRBJ2-5; 12 positions match TRBD2. The J segment lost 1 base and the V segment lost 4 bases, leaving 7 bases of the junction unmatched. The CDR3 sequence is 17 residues long. Germline V gene sequence: CDR1 SGHTA, CDR2 FQGNSA. The CDR3 here is CASSSNRLAGAQETQYF. CDR3 DNA sequence: TGTGCCAGCAGCTCCAACCGACTAGCGGGAGCCCAAGAGACCCAGTACTTC.

The chain links TRBV7-9 to TRBJ2-7; D is possibly TRBD2 (5 bases). V was trimmed by 4 bases and J by 0 bases, leaving 10 bases between them. Germline V gives CDR1 SEHNR, CDR2 FQNEAQ (reference sequence). CDR3 length equals 14 residues. Here the CDR3 reads CASSYSGDSYEQYF. The DNA for the CDR3 is TGTGCCAGCAGCTATTCCGGGGACTCCTACGAGCAGTACTTC.

The V and J genes are TRBV28 and TRBJ2-2, with TRBD1 matching over 8 bases. V lost 6 bases and J lost 7; bases outside the gene matches: 13. This CDR3 spans 16 amino acids. Germline V gene lookup returns CDR1 MDHEN and CDR2 SYDVKM. CDR3 sequence (DNA): TGTGCCAGCAGCTCGACCGCCGGGACAGGTGGCGGGGAGCTGTTTTTT. Translating it yields CASSSTAGTGGGELFF.

The rearrangement joins TRBV19 to TRBJ1-5; no definite D call. This CDR3 contains 16 residues. The V gene's germline CDR1 is LNHDA and CDR2 SQIVND (reference sequence). With 3 bases removed from V and 2 bases from J, the gap between germline ends came to 14 bases. CDR3 nucleotides: TGTGCCAGTAGTATTTTTGTTTCAGGCGGCAATCAGCCCCAGCATTTT. This sequence encodes CASSIFVSGGNQPQHF.

The V call is TRBV4-2, the J call TRBJ1-4, with TRBD1 identical over 9 bases. CDR1 is LGHNA and CDR2 is YNFKEQ in the germline V gene. This CDR3 spans 15 amino acids. V was pared by 5 bases and J by 5 bases, with 6 bases of the junction left unmatched. CDR3 loop: CASSAKGQGNEKLFF. The CDR3 DNA follows: TGTGCCAGCAGCGCTAAGGGACAGGGCAATGAAAAACTGTTTTTT.

This clone is a singleton in its sample. The chain recombines TRBV29-1 with TRBJ1-1, with D possibly TRBD1 on 5 matching bases. Trimming left V 2 bases short and J 1 base short, with 8 bases between. This CDR3 comprises 13 residues. CDR1 is SQVTM, CDR2 ANQGSEA, per germline. The CDR3 region has the DNA TGCAGCGTTGAAAGGACACCGAACACTGAAGCTTTCTTT. This translates into CSVERTPNTEAFF.

This chain uses TRBV7-8 with TRBJ2-5; TRBD1 agrees at 7 bases. Germline CDR1 SGHVS, CDR2 FQNEAQ. The CDR3 runs 14 residues. V lost 5 bases to trimming and J lost 5 bases; unmatched junction nucleotides: 8. As DNA, the CDR3 is TGTGCCAGCAGCCGCGACAGGGAGAGGGAGACCCAGTACTTC. Protein: CASSRDRERETQYF.

The chain carries TRBV10-3 and TRBJ2-6; no reliable D call. CDR3 length equals 13 residues. The germline V gene encodes CDR1 ENHRY and CDR2 SYGVKD. Trimming cost V 3 bases and J 4 bases, with 4 bases left between them. The CDR3 bases are TGTGCCATCAGTGAATGGGGGGCCAACGTCCTGACTTTC. Encoded protein: CAISEWGANVLTF.

This chain joins TRBV7-7 and TRBJ2-1, with 10 bases that match TRBD2. The CDR3 has 15 residues. Germline loops: CDR1 SSHAT, CDR2 FNYEAQ (reference sequence). V dropped 5 bases and J dropped 8; count of bases not matched to a gene: 9. CDR3 residues: CASSPLAGGTHEQFF. The CDR3 DNA reads TGTGCCAGCAGCCCATTAGCGGGAGGTACCCATGAGCAGTTCTTC.

This rearrangement joins TRBV6-5 to TRBJ2-7; TRBD1 is a possible D gene (6 bases). With 2 bases removed from V and 4 bases from J, the gap between germline ends came to 9 bases. Germline lookup yields CDR1 MNHEY and CDR2 SVGAGI. CDR3 length: 13 residues. The CDR3 loop reads CASSYDRYYEQYF. In nucleotides, the CDR3 is TGTGCCAGCAGTTACGACAGGTATTACGAGCAGTACTTC.

The gene calls are TRBV5-1 and TRBJ2-5; 15 positions agree with TRBD2. V shed 2 bases and J 4 bases; nucleotides not matched to a gene: 6. Germline V lookup: CDR1 SGHRS, CDR2 YFSETQ. The CDR3 has 17 amino acids. The CDR3 sequence is CASSLGLAGGGRETQYF. The CDR3 DNA is TGCGCCAGCAGCTTAGGACTAGCGGGAGGGGGGCGAGAGACCCAGTACTTC.

The gene calls are TRBV28 and TRBJ2-3, with 13 bases aligning to TRBD2. This CDR3 has 16 amino acids. The V gene's germline CDR1 is MDHEN and CDR2 SYDVKM. V lost 7 bases and J lost 3; bases outside the gene matches: 7. CDR3 bases: TGTGCCAGCACCTGGACTAGCGGGAGAAGAACAGATACGCAGTATTTT. It is translated as CASTWTSGRRTDTQYF.

CDR3 in amino acids: CASSYLAGVSYEQYF. CDR3 sequence (DNA): TGTGCCAGCAGTTATCTAGCGGGAGTCTCCTACGAGCAGTACTTC. The gene calls are TRBV28 and TRBJ2-7, with 10 positions matching TRBD2. This CDR3 spans 15 amino acids. CDR1 is MDHEN, CDR2 SYDVKM, per germline. V trimming: 4 bases; J trimming: 0 bases; junction bases outside the gene matches: 3.

This sequence joins TRBV4-3 and TRBJ1-2; maybe TRBD1 (5 bases). CDR3 length: 14 amino acids. Germline loops: CDR1 LGHNA, CDR2 YSLEER. Trimming removed 1 base at V and 7 bases at J, with 13 bases between. CDR3 sequence: CASSQAEGGGGYTF. CDR3 bases: TGCGCCAGCAGCCAAGCAGAGGGCGGGGGTGGCTACACCTTC.